This is a list of T cell receptor beta chains from one sample in a study of cytotoxic CD8 clonotypes in ibrutinib-treated CLL. Produced via immunoSEQ multiplex PCR; TCRdb's table is partial and in-frame only. The sample has some 40,000 clones; 55% to 80% are singletons. The sequences come from PBMCs, collected at disease progression, from a patient treated with ibrutinib. Source of these receptors: a human donor with chronic lymphocytic leukemia. Each CDR3 is given with its conserved first and last residue. Each record gives: V gene, J gene, clone size, D gene, CDR3 DNA, CDR3 protein. The D gene is left open where the match is weak. Some rows have no size entry. The others give once, few or many, or a class for an expanded clone.

>TRBV15|TRBJ2-7|.|TRBD1
TGTGCCACCAGCACGTCCCCGGGACAGGGATACGAGCAGTACTTC
CATSTSPGQGYEQYF
>TRBV16|TRBJ2-7|few|TRBD1
TGTGCCAGCAGCCCTTCGGACCGGACAGGGTTGAACGAGCAGTACTTC
CASSPSDRTGLNEQYF
>TRBV19|TRBJ2-1|.|.
TGTGCCAGTAGTTCCAACTACGACAATGAGCAGTTCTTC
CASSSNYDNEQFF
>TRBV28|TRBJ2-1|.|.
TGTGCCAGCAGTTTGTCGGGACTCCACTCCTACAATGAGCAGTTCTTC
CASSLSGLHSYNEQFF
>TRBV9|TRBJ2-4|.|TRBD2
TGTGCCAGCAGCGTAGAAAGTCCTAGCGGGAGGGCGGGTTCGGCCAAAAACATTCAGTACTTC
CASSVESPSGRAGSAKNIQYF
>TRBV28|TRBJ2-2|.|TRBD2
TGTGCCAGCAGCCCCACCGGGGGGAGCGGGAGGAGTGCCGGGGAGCTGTTTTTT
CASSPTGGSGRSAGELFF
>TRBV28|TRBJ2-7|.|.
TGTGCCAGCAGTTTTGGACGCTTAAACTACGAGCAGTACTTC
CASSFGRLNYEQYF
>TRBV27|TRBJ1-6|.|.
TGTGCCAGCAGCACAGATCATAATTCACCCCTCCACTTT
CASSTDHNSPLHF
>TRBV7-7|TRBJ2-1|.|TRBD1
TGTGCTAGCAGCTTAGAATTGCGCCGGGACAGGGACTACAATGAGCAGTTCTTC
CASSLELRRDRDYNEQFF
>TRBV29-1|TRBJ2-7|.|.
TGCAGCGTCGCAGGGGGGGGATACGAGCAGTACTTC
CSVAGGGYEQYF
>TRBV27|TRBJ2-5|.|.
TGTGCCAGCAGCCACACCTTTGGCACCCAGTACTTC
CASSHTFGTQYF
>TRBV5-1|TRBJ2-7|.|.
TGCGCCAGCAGCGGGGTGACGGGTCTTTACGAGCAGTACTTC
CASSGVTGLYEQYF
>TRBV7-2|TRBJ2-7|.|TRBD2
TGTGCCAGCAGCTTCAGCGGGGTGGCCCCCCAGAGCTCCTACGAGCAGTACTTC
CASSFSGVAPQSSYEQYF
>TRBV2|TRBJ2-5|.|TRBD2
TGTGCCAGCAGCTACGGGACTAGCGGGTTAGAGACCCAGTACTTC
CASSYGTSGLETQYF
>TRBV5-8|TRBJ1-3|once|.
TGTGCCAGCAGCTTGGAGACATTCGCTGGAAACACCATATATTTT
CASSLETFAGNTIYF
>TRBV5-5|TRBJ2-5|.|TRBD1
TGTGCCAGCAGCTTGGCCGGGCAGGGGGCGCGGGAGACCCAGTACTTC
CASSLAGQGARETQYF
>TRBV5-4|TRBJ2-7|.|TRBD2
TGTGCCAGCAGCTTATCCCCAGGGCTAGCGGGAGTTAACGAGCAGTACTTC
CASSLSPGLAGVNEQYF
>TRBV5-4|TRBJ2-7|.|TRBD1
TGTGCCAGCAGCGCAGGGACAGCAAACCGCTACGAGCAGTACTTC
CASSAGTANRYEQYF
>TRBV30|TRBJ2-7|.|.
TGTGCCTGGAGTGTGGGGAGCGGTCCCTACGAGCAGTACTTC
CAWSVGSGPYEQYF
>TRBV10-3|TRBJ2-7|.|TRBD1
TGTGCCATCAAGGGGGCTCCCAACTACGAGCAGTACTTC
CAIKGAPNYEQYF
>TRBV7-2|TRBJ1-3|once|.
TGTGCCAGCAGCCCAACCTCGACGGTCTCTGGAAACACCATATATTTT
CASSPTSTVSGNTIYF
>TRBV27|TRBJ1-2|.|.
TGTGCCAGCAGTTTAAGTGGGGGACTCTATGGCTACACCTTC
CASSLSGGLYGYTF
>TRBV18|TRBJ2-7|.|TRBD1
TGTGCCAGCTCACCTGGGACAGGGGTCGGTGAGCAGTACTTC
CASSPGTGVGEQYF
>TRBV19|TRBJ2-7|once|.
TGTGCCAGTAGTATACAAGGCTACGAGCAGTACTTC
CASSIQGYEQYF
>TRBV5-1|TRBJ2-5|.|.
TGCGCCAGCAGCTTGGCGGAGACCCAGTACTTC
CASSLAETQYF
>TRBV7-7|TRBJ2-1|.|TRBD2
TGTGCTAGCAGCGCCCAACTAGCGGGAGGCTACAATGAGCAGTTCTTC
CASSAQLAGGYNEQFF
>TRBV6-5|TRBJ2-3|.|.
TGTGCCAGCAGTTACTCAGGCAACTCCCCAGATACGCAGTATTTT
CASSYSGNSPDTQYF
>TRBV5-6|TRBJ2-1|.|.
TGTGCCAGCAGCTTTGCGGTTACCGAGCAGTTCTTC
CASSFAVTEQFF
>TRBV19|TRBJ2-3|.|TRBD1
TGTGCCAGTAGTAGCAGGGGGAGAGGCACAGATACGCAGTATTTT
CASSSRGRGTDTQYF
>TRBV7-9|TRBJ2-7|.|.
TGTGCCAGCAGCTTAGGGCGAAGAGGGTACACCTCCTACGAGCAGTACTTC
CASSLGRRGYTSYEQYF
>TRBV10-3|TRBJ2-2|.|.
TGTGCCATCAGTCGGGGGCCAGGGAAGTATTCGAACACCGGGGAGCTGTTTTTT
CAISRGPGKYSNTGELFF
>TRBV7-9|TRBJ1-1|.|.
TGTGCCAGCACCCCGCGGATTGAAGCTTTCTTT
CASTPRIEAFF
>TRBV7-8|TRBJ1-3|.|.
TGTGCCAGCAGCTTATCAGGGAGCGGTACGGGAAACACCATATATTTT
CASSLSGSGTGNTIYF
>TRBV5-1|TRBJ2-3|.|.
TGCGCCAGCAGCCCGAAGATGGATACGCAGTATTTT
CASSPKMDTQYF
>TRBV11-3|TRBJ2-6|.|TRBD1
TGTGCCAGCAGCTTAGGAACCGGGACAGGATCTCCTGGGGCCAACGTCCTGACTTTC
CASSLGTGTGSPGANVLTF
>TRBV5-4|TRBJ2-3|few|TRBD2
TGTGCCAGCAGCTTGGGGCTAGCGGGAGGACCAGATACGCAGTATTTT
CASSLGLAGGPDTQYF
>TRBV27|TRBJ1-5|.|.
TGTGCCAGCAGTTTATCCGGACAGAGCAATCAGCCCCAGCATTTT
CASSLSGQSNQPQHF
>TRBV6-6|TRBJ1-4|.|.
TGTGCCAGCAGCCCTCCAGGGGTCGGTGGCGAACTGTTTTTT
CASSPPGVGGELFF
>TRBV25-1|TRBJ1-1|.|TRBD1
TGTGCCAGCAGTGAATATCGGCAGGGGGCCCTGAACACTGAAGCTTTCTTT
CASSEYRQGALNTEAFF
>TRBV28|TRBJ2-7|few|TRBD1
TGTGCCAGCAGTCCCATGCCTATAACAGGGGCCGAGCAGTACTTC
CASSPMPITGAEQYF
>TRBV11-3|TRBJ2-5|.|.
TGTGCCAGCAGCTTAGCAGGGAAATACCAAGAGACCCAGTACTTC
CASSLAGKYQETQYF
>TRBV19|TRBJ2-7|few|TRBD1
TGTGCCAGTAGTATAAACAGGGGGCCCACCTACGAGCAGTACTTC
CASSINRGPTYEQYF
>TRBV19|TRBJ2-4|once|TRBD2
TGTGCCAGTAGTATAGAGGCTAGCGGGAGCGTTAGGGACATTCAGTACTTC
CASSIEASGSVRDIQYF
>TRBV5-1|TRBJ2-2|.|.
TGCGCCAGCAGCTTGGGGGACACTTCGAACACCGGGGAGCTGTTTTTT
CASSLGDTSNTGELFF
>TRBV27|TRBJ1-3|.|.
TGTGCCAGCAGTTTGACTGGCAGAAACTCTGGAAACACCATATATTTT
CASSLTGRNSGNTIYF
>TRBV28|TRBJ2-6|.|.
TGTGCCAGCAGTCAAGGGTCCACTGGGGCCAACGTCCTGACTTTC
CASSQGSTGANVLTF
>TRBV29-1|TRBJ2-5|.|TRBD2
TGCAGCGTTGAGGACAGCGGGGGAGGCGGGGAGACCCAGTACTTC
CSVEDSGGGGETQYF
>TRBV6-1|TRBJ2-7|few|TRBD2
TGTGCCAGCAGCGTCACTAGCGGGGGTTCCTACGAGCAGTACTTC
CASSVTSGGSYEQYF
>TRBV27|TRBJ1-3|once|.
TGTGCCAGCAGTCCGCAGGGGATTTCTTTTAGTGGAAACACCATATATTTT
CASSPQGISFSGNTIYF
>TRBV11-3|TRBJ2-1|.|.
TGTGCCAGCAGCTTAAGCGTCCCGGGACCTAGCTACAATGAGCAGTTCTTC
CASSLSVPGPSYNEQFF
>TRBV7-2|TRBJ2-7|.|.
TGTGCCAGCAGCGGGAGCAGGGTCGACTACGAGCAGTACTTC
CASSGSRVDYEQYF
>TRBV7-6|TRBJ1-3|.|TRBD1
TGTGCCAGCAGCAGAACCGGGACAGGGAGCGGAAACACCATATATTTT
CASSRTGTGSGNTIYF
>TRBV6-1|TRBJ2-2|few|TRBD2
TGTGCCAGCAGTGGACTAGCGGACACCGGGGAGCTGTTTTTT
CASSGLADTGELFF
>TRBV4-3|TRBJ1-5|.|.
TGCGCCAGCAGCCAAGAATGGGGGTTCAATCAGCCCCAGCATTTT
CASSQEWGFNQPQHF
>TRBV29-1|TRBJ2-2|few|TRBD2
TGCAGCGTTGTGGGTAGCGGGCTCGGGGAGCTGTTTTTT
CSVVGSGLGELFF
>TRBV19|TRBJ2-2|.|TRBD1
TGTGCCACCATGTGGAGGACAGGGGCGAACACCGGGGAGCTGTTTTTT
CATMWRTGANTGELFF
>TRBV7-3|TRBJ2-3|.|.
TGTGCCAGCAGCAACATAGGTCCAGGAACAGATACGCAGTATTTT
CASSNIGPGTDTQYF
>TRBV5-1|TRBJ2-1|.|.
TGCGCCAGCAGCCCCCGCGGTTCTAGCGAGCAAATGTGGAATGAGCAGTTCTTC
CASSPRGSSEQMWNEQFF
>TRBV6-5|TRBJ2-7|.|.
TGTGCCAGCTTTACCTCGGCTCGTGGGTACTTC
CASFTSARGYF